A selection of T cell receptor beta chains follows, all from one sample in a study of shared clonotypes between healthy human individuals. Only in-frame clones appear in the TCRdb table, and some are missing; sequencing was by immunoSEQ multiplex PCR. This sample yields approximately 100,000 clones, of which approximately 70% are seen a single time; under 25% belongs to the top ten. The sample consisted of memory CD8+ T cells sorted from blood. Receptors originate from a woman between 25 and 40 years old in good health. Both conserved end residues are part of each CDR3. D genes are given only for firm matches. Only part of the rows carry a size: once, few, many, or a class if the clone is expanded.

TRBD1 | TRBJ2-5 | TRBV5-1 | - | CASSGTGSTPSQETQYF | TGCGCCAGCAGCGGGACAGGGAGCACACCTTCCCAAGAGACCCAGTACTTC
- | TRBJ1-3 | TRBV18 | - | CASSPGTGATGNTIYF | TGTGCCAGCTCACCGGGGACGGGGGCTACCGGAAACACCATATATTTT
- | TRBJ1-2 | TRBV2 | - | CASSEDAGRYGYTF | TGTGCCAGCAGTGAAGACGCAGGGAGGTATGGCTACACCTTC
- | TRBJ1-5 | TRBV28 | - | CASSRPTGWVNQPQHF | TGTGCCAGCAGCCGCCCCACAGGGTGGGTCAATCAGCCCCAGCATTTT
TRBD2 | TRBJ2-2 | TRBV6-6 | few | CASTWTSLNPGELFF | TGTGCCAGCACCTGGACTAGTCTAAATCCCGGGGAGCTGTTTTTT
TRBD2 | TRBJ2-1 | TRBV10-1 | few | CASSDASSGYNEQFF | TGCGCCAGCAGTGATGCGTCTAGCGGTTACAATGAGCAGTTCTTC
TRBD2 | TRBJ2-2 | TRBV9 | - | CASSPRFASGRDTGELFF | TGTGCCAGCAGCCCCCGATTCGCTAGCGGGAGGGACACCGGGGAGCTGTTTTTT
- | TRBJ2-7 | TRBV6-1 | few | CASSDGPTYEQYF | TGTGCCAGCAGTGACGGCCCGACCTACGAGCAGTACTTC
- | TRBJ2-3 | TRBV9 | - | CASKIAVTDTQYF | TGTGCCAGCAAGATAGCGGTCACAGATACGCAGTATTTT
- | TRBJ2-7 | TRBV4-2 | few | CASSQDKVWTANEQYF | TGTGCCAGCAGCCAAGATAAGGTGTGGACAGCGAACGAGCAGTACTTC
- | TRBJ2-7 | TRBV5-6 | once | CASSSRQTYEQYF | TGTGCCAGCAGCTCACGACAGACCTACGAGCAGTACTTC
- | TRBJ2-7 | TRBV5-4 | - | CASSLSSEQYF | TGTGCCAGCAGCTTATCGAGCGAGCAGTACTTC
TRBD2 | TRBJ2-7 | TRBV9 | - | CASSVRSGRHEQYF | TGTGCCAGCAGCGTCCGGAGCGGGAGGCATGAGCAGTACTTC
- | TRBJ2-7 | TRBV28 | - | CASSFGVSSLGYEQYF | TGTGCCAGCAGTTTCGGGGTTTCCAGCCTGGGGTACGAGCAGTACTTC
- | TRBJ1-1 | TRBV19 | - | CASTLGGRKAFF | TGTGCCAGTACCCTGGGGGGCCGTAAAGCTTTCTTT
TRBD1 | TRBJ2-5 | TRBV5-6 | - | CASSERTGFQETQYF | TGTGCCAGCAGCGAAAGGACAGGATTTCAAGAGACCCAGTACTTC
- | TRBJ2-7 | TRBV6-1 | - | CASQESYEQYF | TGTGCCAGCCAGGAATCCTACGAGCAGTACTTC
- | TRBJ2-7 | TRBV27 | once | CASSLVRGYEQYF | TGTGCCAGCAGTTTGGTTCGTGGGTACGAGCAGTACTTC
TRBD1 | TRBJ2-7 | TRBV11-3 | once | CASSPGTGDEQYF | TGTGCCAGCAGCCCCGGGACAGGGGATGAGCAGTACTTC
- | TRBJ1-4 | TRBV27 | - | CASSLSRMGEKLFF | TGTGCCAGCAGTTTATCGAGAATGGGTGAAAAACTGTTTTTT
- | TRBJ1-1 | TRBV25-1 | medium-sized | CASSVTENTEAFF | TGTGCCAGCAGTGTGACGGAGAACACTGAAGCTTTCTTT